This T cell receptor beta chain was profiled in a study of healthy donors' naive CD4 and CD8 T cells. Study-level results: Most V and J genes were reportedly biased between naive CD4+ and CD8+ cells. Alpha and beta chains were sequenced in bulk without pairing.

V was shortened by 6 bases and J by 0 bases, with 12 bases between the two germline ends. The CDR3 runs to 15 residues. Regarding this clonotype: Its cognate antigen is unknown.

A linear amplification protocol produced the TCR libraries from 500 ng of total RNA. Using its own MiXCR run on the reads, TCRdb lists one record per CDR3 protein. The sample lists approximately 180,000 distinct CDR3 sequences, around 70% occurring once. CD4+CD8-CD45RO-CD45RA+ cells were naive CD4+; CD8+CD4-CD45RA+CD27bright cells were naive CD8+. The genes are TRBV12-3 or TRBV12-4 and TRBJ2-1; D gene unclear. The sequenced sample was naive CD4+ and CD8+ T cells sorted from blood, pooled from several donors. This TCR was recovered from a pool of human donors in good health; the sample pools cells from several healthy donors. This CDR3 is CASSPTVSSYNEQFF. CDR3 nucleotide sequence: TGTGCCAGCAGCCCGACTGTTAGCTCCTACAATGAGCAGTTCTTC.